The next 27 T cell receptor beta chains were all read from a single sample in a study of somatic mutations in cytotoxic T cells in rheumatoid arthritis. Clones were read by immunoSEQ multiplex PCR, and TCRdb kept only the in-frame ones, dropping some. The table records 2,000 to 2,500 clones, about 72% of them present only once. Sequencing used CD8+ T cells sorted from blood. These receptors were obtained from a woman between 40 and 50 years old with rheumatoid arthritis.

V usage is TRBV2 and J usage is TRBJ2-5; 8 positions agree with TRBD2. After removal of 7 bases from V and 0 bases from J, the junction contained 4 bases not matched to a gene. Germline V lookup: CDR1 SNHLY, CDR2 FYNNEI. This CDR3 spans 14 amino acids. The CDR3 region has the DNA TGTGCCAGCAATAGCGGGGAGTACCAAGAGACCCAGTACTTC. This translates into CASNSGEYQETQYF.

V and J are TRBV18 and TRBJ1-1; no firm D call. The ends were cut back, 4 bases at V and 7 bases at J, with 16 bases in the middle. The V gene's germline CDR1 is KGHSH and CDR2 LQKENI. This CDR3 has 14 residues. CDR3 sequence: CASSQQRTDIEAFF. The CDR3 DNA reads TGTGCCAGCTCACAGCAACGGACTGATATTGAAGCTTTCTTT.

The chain combines TRBV28 with TRBJ2-1, with TRBD2 matching 9 bases. The CDR3 is 18 residues long. CDR1 MDHEN and CDR2 SYDVKM come from the germline V gene. Trimming cost V 9 bases and J 5 bases; bases outside gene matches: 20. The CDR3 coding sequence is TGTGCCAGTTTTCCCCATTGGCTAGCGGGGTCTAGACACAATGAGCAGTTCTTC. Translating gives CASFPHWLAGSRHNEQFF.

This clone was picked up a small number of times. The J gene is TRBJ2-5, the V gene TRBV5-1; 9 bases line up with TRBD2. Germline V gene lookup returns CDR1 SGHRS and CDR2 YFSETQ. The CDR3 sequence is 16 residues long. J lost 5 bases, V lost 0 bases, and 8 bases had no gene match. The CDR3 DNA is TGCGCCAGCAGCTTGGAGTCAGCGGGAGGTGGGGAGACCCAGTACTTC. Its translation: CASSLESAGGGETQYF.

V gene TRBV6-5 combines with J gene TRBJ2-7, with D possibly being TRBD1 (6 bases). V was trimmed by 7 bases and J by 5 bases, leaving 21 bases between them. Looked up from germline, CDR1 is MNHEY and CDR2 is SVGAGI. This CDR3 region has 15 residues. The DNA of the CDR3 is TGTGCCAGCACCTTCAGGGGCATACTAAGGGACGAGCAGTACTTC. It yields the protein CASTFRGILRDEQYF.

CDR3 amino acids: CASSQDGLAETDTQYF. CDR3 bases: TGCGCCAGCAGCCAAGACGGACTAGCGGAAACAGATACGCAGTATTTT. The rearrangement uses TRBV4-1 and TRBJ2-3, with 10 bases that match TRBD2. CDR3 length: 16 amino acids. The germline V gene encodes CDR1 MGHRA and CDR2 YSYEKL. The trim removed 0 bases at V and 3 bases at J, leaving 3 bases unmatched.

V usage is TRBV27 and J usage is TRBJ2-3; 8 bases match TRBD1. The V and J ends lost 4 bases and 0 bases, in that order; junction bases with no gene match: 6. CDR1 is MNHEY, CDR2 SMNVEV, per germline (reference sequence). This CDR3 comprises 16 residues. The DNA for the CDR3 is TGTGCCAGCAGTTCCCGGACAGGGTTGAGCACAGATACGCAGTATTTT. Translated: CASSSRTGLSTDTQYF.

This clone was observed once. The chain carries TRBV7-3 and TRBJ2-1, with D possibly matching TRBD2 (6 bases). CDR3 length: 17 amino acids. The germline V gene has CDR1 SGHTA and CDR2 FQGTGA. The ends were cut back, 5 bases at V and 5 bases at J, with 22 bases in the middle. DNA of the CDR3: TGTGCCAGCAGCCCTCAACTAGCCGGGCCTTCTGACAATGAGCAGTTCTTC. Its protein product is CASSPQLAGPSDNEQFF.

The J gene is TRBJ2-1, the V gene TRBV7-9, with 11 bases aligning to TRBD2. Trimming at V came to 3 bases and at J to 8 bases, leaving 9 bases not matched to a gene. CDR3 length equals 16 residues. The germline V gene has CDR1 SEHNR and CDR2 FQNEAQ (reference sequence). The CDR3 sequence is CASSFSGGAPRYEQFF. The DNA of the CDR3 is TGTGCCAGCAGCTTTAGCGGGGGGGCCCCAAGGTATGAGCAGTTCTTC. The whole variable domain, remainder taken from reference TRBV7-9 and TRBJ2-1, is DTGVSQNPRHKITKRGQNVTFRCDPISEHNRLYWYRQTLGQGPEFLTYFQNEAQLEKSRLLSDRFSAERPKGSFSTLEIQRTEQGDSAMYLCASSFSGGAPRYEQFFGPGTRLTVL.

This clone was counted once. This sequence joins TRBV7-9 and TRBJ2-1, with a possible D match to TRBD2 (6 bases). This CDR3 has 13 residues. V was shortened by 1 base and J by 9 bases, with 10 bases between the two germline ends. The germline CDR1 and CDR2 sequences are SEHNR and FQNEAQ (reference sequence). CDR3 sequence: CASSLGGVPEQFF. CDR3 DNA sequence: TGTGCCAGCAGCTTAGGGGGGGTACCTGAGCAGTTCTTC.

The CDR3 bases are TGTGCCAGTAGTATCTCGACAGGGGGTAACACTGAAGCTTTCTTT. This encodes CASSISTGGNTEAFF. The chain joins TRBV19 to TRBJ1-1; TRBD1 matches at 9 bases. Germline trimming cut 3 bases from V and 2 bases from J; bases unmatched to any gene: 4. The CDR3 consists of 15 residues. CDR1 is LNHDA and CDR2 is SQIVND in the germline V gene (reference sequence).

The chain links TRBV11-2 to TRBJ2-4, with D tentatively TRBD1 (6 bases). The length of the CDR3 is 17 residues. CDR1 and CDR2 (germline): SGHAT, FQNNGV. Trimming took off 5 bases at V and 0 bases at J, with 17 bases between the two ends. This CDR3 reads CASSKHRVDGAKNIQYF. The DNA of the CDR3 is TGTGCCAGCAGCAAACACAGGGTAGATGGAGCCAAAAACATTCAGTACTTC.

The gene calls are TRBV10-2 and TRBJ1-2; TRBD1 agrees at 8 bases. Germline V gene lookup returns CDR1 WSHSY and CDR2 SAAADI. After removal of 0 bases from V and 3 bases from J, the junction contained 12 bases not matched to a gene. This CDR3 is 18 amino acids long. Here the CDR3 DNA reads TGCGCCAGCAGTGAGTCGAGGGGCAGGGGGCGCGGGGACTATGGCTACACCTTC. It is translated as CASSESRGRGRGDYGYTF.

This chain connects TRBV7-6 to TRBJ2-7; 15 bases match TRBD2. Germline CDR1 SGHVS, CDR2 FNYEAQ. This CDR3 has 16 amino acids. V shed 1 base and J 4 bases; nucleotides not matched to a gene: 2. This CDR3 reads CASSLGGTSGRYEQYF. In DNA, the CDR3 is TGTGCCAGCAGCTTAGGAGGGACTAGCGGGAGGTACGAGCAGTACTTC.

The chain joins TRBV4-1 to TRBJ2-1; a possible D gene is TRBD1 (6 bases). Germline CDR1 MGHRA, CDR2 YSYEKL. The CDR3 covers 14 residues. V lost 4 bases to trimming and J lost 0 bases, with 7 bases between them. CDR3 sequence: CASSRGGSYNEQFF. Here the CDR3 DNA reads TGCGCCAGCAGCCGAGGGGGCTCCTACAATGAGCAGTTCTTC.

This clone came up a few times. The CDR3 loop reads CASSLWGGSATEAFF. The CDR3 coding sequence is TGTGCCAGCAGCTTATGGGGAGGATCGGCCACTGAAGCTTTCTTT. The chain couples TRBV5-6 to TRBJ1-1; D not resolved. The CDR3 has 15 amino acids. In germline, CDR1 is SGHDT, CDR2 YYEEEE. V lost 2 bases and J 4 bases, leaving 15 bases between the germline ends.

This clone came up once. J is TRBJ2-1 and V is TRBV5-6; weak D call: TRBD2 (6 bases). The CDR3 consists of 19 residues. CDR1 and CDR2 (germline): SGHDT, YYEEEE. Trimming removed 1 base at V and 5 bases at J, with 25 bases between. CDR3 in DNA: TGTGCCAGCAGCTTGCCACGCTACCAAGGACGGGAGCTAAACAATGAGCAGTTCTTC. Translated, it gives CASSLPRYQGRELNNEQFF.

The V call is TRBV7-9, the J call TRBJ2-1, with TRBD1 matching over 7 bases. This CDR3 is 15 amino acids long. The V and J ends lost 2 bases and 3 bases, in that order; junction bases with no gene match: 4. Germline V gene lookup returns CDR1 SEHNR and CDR2 FQNEAQ (reference sequence). The CDR3 loop reads CASSLSQGVYNEQFF. The CDR3 bases are TGTGCCAGCAGCTTAAGTCAGGGGGTCTACAATGAGCAGTTCTTC.

The genes are TRBV6-1 and TRBJ1-1; 9 positions agree with TRBD1. The germline V gene encodes CDR1 MNHNS and CDR2 SASEGT. This CDR3 has 15 residues. The V gene end was trimmed by 1 base and the J gene end by 5 bases; junction bases not matched to a gene: 5. The DNA for the CDR3 is TGTGCCAGCAGTGAAGAACAGGGGGCGCGTACTGAAGCTTTCTTT. Translation gives CASSEEQGARTEAFF.

The chain has TRBV19 and TRBJ1-5; D gene uncertain. This CDR3 contains 19 residues. Trimming cost V 5 bases and J 0 bases, with 23 bases left between them. Germline V gene lookup returns CDR1 LNHDA and CDR2 SQIVND (reference sequence). The CDR3 bases are TGTGCCAGTAGTCCCCTAGCGGGCAGCGGGAGATTTAGCAATCAGCCCCAGCATTTT. Protein product: CASSPLAGSGRFSNQPQHF.

The J gene is TRBJ2-1, the V gene TRBV9, with 7 nucleotides matching TRBD2. Germline loops: CDR1 SGDLS, CDR2 YYNGEE. The V segment lost 2 bases and the J segment 8 bases; nucleotides outside the gene matches: 10. CDR3 length: 15 residues. In nucleotides, the CDR3 is TGTGCCAGCAGCGTCGGGACTACAGAGGAGGATGAGCAGTTCTTC. This encodes CASSVGTTEEDEQFF.

For this clone: Different DNA sequences within this sample yield the same CDR3. The V and J genes are TRBV4-3 and TRBJ2-7; no definite D call. Germline CDR1 and CDR2: LGHNA and YSLEER. This CDR3 spans 16 amino acids. V lost 0 bases to trimming and J lost 3 bases, with 15 bases between them. The CDR3 loop reads CASSQELERGYYEQYF. CDR3 DNA sequence: TGCGCCAGCAGCCAAGAACTCGAAAGAGGATACTACGAGCAGTACTTC.

As DNA, the CDR3 is TGCGCTCCACCTTGGGGGGACAGGGGTAACACCATATATTTT. Its translation: CAPPWGDRGNTIYF. This chain connects TRBV23-1 to TRBJ1-3; TRBD1 agrees at 10 bases. TRBV23-1 counts as an open reading frame of uncertain function. The CDR3 runs 14 residues.

V is TRBV10-3 and J is TRBJ2-7, with 8 bases identical to TRBD1. V was pared by 7 bases and J by 4 bases, with 12 bases of the junction left unmatched. The V gene's germline CDR1 is ENHRY and CDR2 SYGVKD. The CDR3 has 15 amino acids. The CDR3 loop reads CAIKGQGASGYEQYF. CDR3 in DNA: TGTGCCATCAAAGGGCAGGGGGCGTCGGGGTACGAGCAGTACTTC.

V and J are TRBV28 and TRBJ2-7, with 11 bases identical to TRBD1. Trimming removed 5 bases from V and 5 bases from J; junction bases left unmatched: 5. This CDR3 spans 14 amino acids. Germline loops: CDR1 MDHEN, CDR2 SYDVKM. The CDR3 sequence: CASSKDRGRNEQYF. The CDR3 DNA reads TGTGCCAGCAGTAAGGACAGGGGGCGGAACGAGCAGTACTTC.

The gene calls are TRBV15 and TRBJ2-1, with TRBD2 identical over 14 bases. Per the germline V gene, CDR1 is LNHNV and CDR2 is YYDKDF (reference sequence). J gave up 4 bases and V 0 bases, and 8 bases lay outside the gene matches. The CDR3 length is 19 residues. CDR3 in amino acids: CATSRDTGTSGGFYNEQFF. As DNA, the CDR3 is TGTGCCACCAGCAGAGATACCGGGACTAGCGGGGGTTTTTACAATGAGCAGTTCTTC.

This chain uses TRBV27 with TRBJ2-7; D perhaps matches TRBD1 (6 bases). From germline, CDR1 is MNHEY and CDR2 SMNVEV (reference sequence). V was clipped by 4 bases and J by 9 bases, with 13 bases between them. The CDR3 has 12 residues. CDR3 sequence reads: CASSSFDRRQYF. CDR3 coding DNA: TGTGCCAGCAGTTCCTTCGACAGGCGGCAGTACTTC.